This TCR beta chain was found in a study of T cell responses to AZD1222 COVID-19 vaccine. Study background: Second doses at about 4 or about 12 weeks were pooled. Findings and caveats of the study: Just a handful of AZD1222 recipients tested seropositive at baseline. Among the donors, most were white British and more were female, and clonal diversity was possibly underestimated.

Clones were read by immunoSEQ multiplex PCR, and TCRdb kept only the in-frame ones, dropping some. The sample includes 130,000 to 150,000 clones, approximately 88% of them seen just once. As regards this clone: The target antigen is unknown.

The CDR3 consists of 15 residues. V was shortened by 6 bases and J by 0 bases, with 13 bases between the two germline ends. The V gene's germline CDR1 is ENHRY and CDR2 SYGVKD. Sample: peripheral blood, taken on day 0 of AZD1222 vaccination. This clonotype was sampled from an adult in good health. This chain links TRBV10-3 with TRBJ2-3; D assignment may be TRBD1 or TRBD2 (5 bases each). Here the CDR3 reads CAIRVDGASTDTQYF. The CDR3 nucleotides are TGTGCCATCAGGGTTGACGGGGCTAGCACAGATACGCAGTATTTT.